This T cell receptor beta chain was captured in a study of early T cells in non-severe SARS-CoV-2 infection. The CDR3 is 13 amino acids. Per the germline V gene, CDR1 is SNHLY and CDR2 is FYNNEI. V was cut by 5 bases and J by 7 bases, with 14 bases left in between. MiXCR was run by TCRdb on the 5' RACE reads, yielding one entry per CDR3 protein. The sample holds 25,000 to 30,000 distinct CDR3 sequences; 5% to 6.5% are singletons and the top ten take around 30%. This clonotype was observed at least ten times. The material was whole blood, obtained at baseline. The chain combines TRBV2 with TRBJ2-5; no clear D. This receptor was identified in an adult who was a healthcare worker with PCR-confirmed SARS-CoV-2 infection or an uninfected control (not recorded which). CDR3 DNA: TGTGCCAGCAGTAAGGACCAGGTCGGGACCCAGTACTTC. Protein: CASSKDQVGTQYF.